This is a list of T cell receptor beta chains from one sample in a study of blood T cell repertoires in COVID-19. Here immunoSEQ multiplex PCR was the method, and the copy in TCRdb shows in-frame clones only, minus some. The sample gives just over 300,000 clones, roughly 89% of which show up once; less than 2% is in the top ten. The sample was peripheral blood. These TCRs come from a woman aged 25 to 45 with COVID-19, enrolled during active disease. CDR3s include the opening cysteine and the closing phenylalanine or tryptophan. D genes are given only for firm matches. The size entry is marked missing in some rows and otherwise reads once, few, many or a size class.

v_gene	abundance	d_gene	j_gene	CDR3aa	CDR3nt
TRBV20-1	once	TRBD1	TRBJ2-7	CSASNRGVGEQYF	TGCAGTGCTAGTAACAGGGGGGTCGGGGAGCAGTACTTC
TRBV7-9	few	-	TRBJ1-3	CASARTGQAGNTIYF	TGTGCCAGCGCACGAACAGGGCAAGCTGGAAACACCATATATTTT
TRBV3-1/TRBV3-2	-	-	TRBJ1-4	CASSPWEELFF	TGTGCCAGCAGCCCCTGGGAGGAACTGTTTTTT
TRBV30	-	TRBD1	TRBJ1-2	CAWRLRGQDGYTF	TGTGCCTGGAGATTAAGGGGGCAAGATGGCTACACCTTC
TRBV2	once	-	TRBJ1-1	CASRVRGTEAFF	TGTGCCAGCAGAGTAAGAGGGACTGAAGCTTTCTTT
TRBV6-5	-	TRBD1	TRBJ1-4	CASSSLPGQGYEKLFF	TGTGCCAGCAGTTCACTCCCGGGACAGGGCTATGAAAAACTGTTTTTT
TRBV7-6	-	TRBD2	TRBJ2-1	CASSPWTSGGPGYEQFF	TGTGCCAGCAGCCCTTGGACTAGCGGGGGGCCGGGGTATGAGCAGTTCTTC
TRBV2	-	TRBD1	TRBJ2-7	CVKDRDGEQYF	TGTGTCAAGGACAGGGATGGGGAGCAGTACTTC
TRBV10-2	once	-	TRBJ1-2	CASSQDSGYTF	TGCGCCAGCAGCCAAGACTCGGGCTACACCTTC
TRBV5-1	-	-	TRBJ2-2	CASSPSGQSNTGELFF	TGCGCCAGCAGCCCGTCGGGTCAGTCGAACACCGGGGAGCTGTTTTTT
TRBV13	-	-	TRBJ2-2	CASSLRNTGELFF	TGTGCCAGCAGCTTACGGAACACCGGGGAGCTGTTTTTT
TRBV12-3/TRBV12-4	-	-	TRBJ1-2	CASRARQVYGYTF	TGTGCCAGCAGAGCAAGACAGGTTTATGGCTACACCTTC
TRBV28	-	-	TRBJ1-1	CASSLWRGRTEAFF	TGTGCCAGCAGTTTATGGCGGGGGCGAACTGAAGCTTTCTTT
TRBV6-2/TRBV6-3	once	-	TRBJ1-6	CASSPSLLSYNSPLHF	TGTGCCAGCAGTCCGAGTCTACTCTCCTATAATTCACCCCTCCACTTT
TRBV10-3	-	TRBD2	TRBJ2-1	CAISLAGGYNEQFF	TGTGCCATCAGTCTAGCGGGGGGGTACAATGAGCAGTTCTTC